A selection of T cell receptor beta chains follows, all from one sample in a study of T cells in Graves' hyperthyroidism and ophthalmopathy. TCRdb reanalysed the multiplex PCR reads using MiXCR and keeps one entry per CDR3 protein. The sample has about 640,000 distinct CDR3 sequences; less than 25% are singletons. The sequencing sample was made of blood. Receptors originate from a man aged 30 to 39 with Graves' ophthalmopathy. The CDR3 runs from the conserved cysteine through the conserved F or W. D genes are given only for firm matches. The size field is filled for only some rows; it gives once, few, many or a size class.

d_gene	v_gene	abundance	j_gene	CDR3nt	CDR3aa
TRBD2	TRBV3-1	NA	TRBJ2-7	TGTGCCAGCAGCCAAGATGGACTAGCGGGGACCCTTCTCTCCTACGAGCAGTACTTC	CASSQDGLAGTLLSYEQYF
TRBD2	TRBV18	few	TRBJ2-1	TGTGCCAGCTCTAAAGGGGTAGCGGGAGGTCCCTACAATGAGCAGTTCTTC	CASSKGVAGGPYNEQFF
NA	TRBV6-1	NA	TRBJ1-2	TGTGCCAGCAGTCCCGGCAGGGGCCCTCACTATGGCTACACCTTC	CASSPGRGPHYGYTF
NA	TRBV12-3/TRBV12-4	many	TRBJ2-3	TGTGCCAGCAGTTTTCGGGAGAATACCTTGGATACGCAGTATTTT	CASSFRENTLDTQYF
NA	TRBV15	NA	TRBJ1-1	TGTGCCACCAGCAGAGATTTGGGGGTAAGGAACACTGAAGCTTTCTTT	CATSRDLGVRNTEAFF
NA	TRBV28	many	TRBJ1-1	TGTGCCAGCAGTTTATTGGGACACAGTTACATGAACACTGAAGCTTTCTTT	CASSLLGHSYMNTEAFF
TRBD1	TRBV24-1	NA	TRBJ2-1	TGTGCCACCAGTGATTTCGGGACAGGGTTTAATGAGCAGTTCTTC	CATSDFGTGFNEQFF
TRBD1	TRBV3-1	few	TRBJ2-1	TGTGCCAGCAGCCAAGATATTGGGACAGGGGCCTACAATGAGCAGTTCTTC	CASSQDIGTGAYNEQFF
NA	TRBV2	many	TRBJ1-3	TGTGCCAGCAGTGAAGCGGGACACAATGGAAACACCATATATTTT	CASSEAGHNGNTIYF
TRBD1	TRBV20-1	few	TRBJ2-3	TGCAGTGCTGAGAATCCGGGACAGGGAATGGTCGAGCCAGATACGCAGTATTTT	CSAENPGQGMVEPDTQYF
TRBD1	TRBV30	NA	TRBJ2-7	TGTGCCTGGAGTCTTGGGACAGGGGGTTACGAGCAGTACTTC	CAWSLGTGGYEQYF
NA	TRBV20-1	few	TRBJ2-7	TGCAGTGCTAGACTCCTTCCCTACGAGCAGTACTTC	CSARLLPYEQYF
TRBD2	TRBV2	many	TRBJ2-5	TGTGCCAGCAGTGGAACTAGGACTAGCGGGACCCTTCAGTACTTC	CASSGTRTSGTLQYF
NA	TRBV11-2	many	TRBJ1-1	TGTGCCAGCAGCTTCGGACGGAGTAACACTGAAGCTTTCTTT	CASSFGRSNTEAFF
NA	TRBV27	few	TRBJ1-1	TGTGCCAGCAGTTCGAGAGTTCCGGAGAAAGGAGGGACTGAAGCTTTCTTT	CASSSRVPEKGGTEAFF
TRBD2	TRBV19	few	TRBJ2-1	TGTGCCAGTAGTTATGGACTAGCGGGAGTACACAATGAGCAGTTCTTC	CASSYGLAGVHNEQFF